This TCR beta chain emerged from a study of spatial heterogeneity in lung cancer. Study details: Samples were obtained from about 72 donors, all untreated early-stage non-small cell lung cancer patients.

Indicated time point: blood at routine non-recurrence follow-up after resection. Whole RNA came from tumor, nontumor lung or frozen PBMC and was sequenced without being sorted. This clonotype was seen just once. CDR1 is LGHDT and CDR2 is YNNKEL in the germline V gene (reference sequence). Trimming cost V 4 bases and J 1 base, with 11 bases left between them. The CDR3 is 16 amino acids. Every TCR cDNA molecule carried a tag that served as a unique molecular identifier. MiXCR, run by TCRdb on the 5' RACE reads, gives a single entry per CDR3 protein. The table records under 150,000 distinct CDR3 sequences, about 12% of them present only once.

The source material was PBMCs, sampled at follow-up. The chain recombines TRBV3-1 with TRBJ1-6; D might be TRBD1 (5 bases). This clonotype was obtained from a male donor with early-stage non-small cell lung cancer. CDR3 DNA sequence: TGTGCCAGCAGCCGAGACGGGGGTTCCTATAATTCACCCCTCCACTTT. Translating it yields CASSRDGGSYNSPLHF. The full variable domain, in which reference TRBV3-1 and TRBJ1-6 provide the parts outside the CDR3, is DTAVSQTPKYLVTQMGNDKSIKCEQNLGHDTMYWYKQDSKKFLKIMFSYNNKELIINETVPNRFSPKSPDKAHLNLHINSLELGDSAVYFCASSRDGGSYNSPLHFGNGTRLTVT.